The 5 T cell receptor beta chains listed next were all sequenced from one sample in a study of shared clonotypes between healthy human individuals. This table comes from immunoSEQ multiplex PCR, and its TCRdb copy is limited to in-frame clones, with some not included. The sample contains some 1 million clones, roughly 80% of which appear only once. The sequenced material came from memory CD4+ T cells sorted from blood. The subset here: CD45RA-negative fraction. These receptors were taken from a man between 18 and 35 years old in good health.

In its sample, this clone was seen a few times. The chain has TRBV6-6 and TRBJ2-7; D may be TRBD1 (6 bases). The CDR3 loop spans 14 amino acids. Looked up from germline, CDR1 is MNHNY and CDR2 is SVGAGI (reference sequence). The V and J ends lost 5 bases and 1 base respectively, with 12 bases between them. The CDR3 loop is CASSDTGLSYEQYF. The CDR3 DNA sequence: TGTGCCAGCAGTGACACAGGGTTGTCCTACGAGCAGTACTTC.

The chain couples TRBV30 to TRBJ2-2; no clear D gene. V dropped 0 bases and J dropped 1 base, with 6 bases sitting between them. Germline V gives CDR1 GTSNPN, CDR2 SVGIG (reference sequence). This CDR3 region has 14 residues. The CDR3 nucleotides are TGTGCCTGGAGTGTTAGCCAGAACACCGGGGAGCTGTTTTTT. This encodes CAWSVSQNTGELFF.

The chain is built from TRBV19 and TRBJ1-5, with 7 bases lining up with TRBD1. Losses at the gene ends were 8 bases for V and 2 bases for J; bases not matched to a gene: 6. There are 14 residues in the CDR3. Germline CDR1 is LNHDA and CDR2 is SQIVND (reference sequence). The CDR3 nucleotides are TGTGCCAGTGAACAGGGGATGGGCAATCAGCCCCAGCATTTT. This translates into CASEQGMGNQPQHF.

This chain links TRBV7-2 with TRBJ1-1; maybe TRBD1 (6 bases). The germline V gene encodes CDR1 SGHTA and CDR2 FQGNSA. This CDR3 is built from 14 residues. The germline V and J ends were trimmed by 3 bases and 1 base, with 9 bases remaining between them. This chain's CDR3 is CASSFGQQNTEAFF. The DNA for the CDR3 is TGTGCCAGCAGCTTTGGACAGCAGAACACTGAAGCTTTCTTT.

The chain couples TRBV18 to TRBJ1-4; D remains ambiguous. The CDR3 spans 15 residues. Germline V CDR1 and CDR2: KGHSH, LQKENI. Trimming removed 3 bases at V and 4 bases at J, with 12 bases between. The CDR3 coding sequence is TGTGCCAGCTCACCGGGGAGGACCGTTAATGAAAAACTGTTTTTT. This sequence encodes CASSPGRTVNEKLFF.